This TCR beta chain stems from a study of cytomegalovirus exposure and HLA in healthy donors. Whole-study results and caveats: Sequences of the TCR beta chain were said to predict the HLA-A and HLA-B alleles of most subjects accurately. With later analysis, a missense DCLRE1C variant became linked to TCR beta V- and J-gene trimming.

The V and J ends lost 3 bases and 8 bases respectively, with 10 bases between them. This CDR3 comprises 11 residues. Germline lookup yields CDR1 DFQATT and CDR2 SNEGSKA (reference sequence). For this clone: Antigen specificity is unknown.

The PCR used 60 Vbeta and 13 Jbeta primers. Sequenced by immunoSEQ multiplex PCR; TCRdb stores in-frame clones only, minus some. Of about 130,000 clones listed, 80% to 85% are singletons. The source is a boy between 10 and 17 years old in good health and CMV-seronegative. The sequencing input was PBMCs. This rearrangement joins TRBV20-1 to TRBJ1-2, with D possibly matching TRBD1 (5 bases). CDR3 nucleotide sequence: TGCAGTGCTAGGGTGCGGGGGGGCTACACCTTC. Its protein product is CSARVRGGYTF.